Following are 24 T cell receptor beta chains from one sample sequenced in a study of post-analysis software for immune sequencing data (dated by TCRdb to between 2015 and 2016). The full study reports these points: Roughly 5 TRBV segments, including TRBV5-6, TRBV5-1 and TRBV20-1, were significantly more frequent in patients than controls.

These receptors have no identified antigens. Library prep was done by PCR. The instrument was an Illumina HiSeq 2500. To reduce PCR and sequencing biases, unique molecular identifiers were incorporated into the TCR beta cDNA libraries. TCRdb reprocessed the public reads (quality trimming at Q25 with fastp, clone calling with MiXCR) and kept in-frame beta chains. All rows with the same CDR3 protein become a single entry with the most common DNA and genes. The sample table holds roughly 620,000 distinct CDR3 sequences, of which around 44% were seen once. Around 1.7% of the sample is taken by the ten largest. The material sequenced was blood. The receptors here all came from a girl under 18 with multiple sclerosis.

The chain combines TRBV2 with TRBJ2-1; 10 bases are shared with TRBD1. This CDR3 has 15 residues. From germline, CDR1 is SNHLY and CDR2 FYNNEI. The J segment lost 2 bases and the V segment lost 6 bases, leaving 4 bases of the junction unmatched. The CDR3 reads CASRAGTGAYNEQFF. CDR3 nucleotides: TGTGCCAGCAGGGCCGGGACAGGGGCCTACAATGAGCAGTTCTTC. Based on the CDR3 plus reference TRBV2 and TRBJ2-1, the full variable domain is EPEVTQTPSHQVTQMGQEVILRCVPISNHLYFYWYRQILGQKVEFLVSFYNNEISEKSEIFDDQFSVERPDGSNFTLKIRSTKLEDSAMYFCASRAGTGAYNEQFFGPGTRLTVL.

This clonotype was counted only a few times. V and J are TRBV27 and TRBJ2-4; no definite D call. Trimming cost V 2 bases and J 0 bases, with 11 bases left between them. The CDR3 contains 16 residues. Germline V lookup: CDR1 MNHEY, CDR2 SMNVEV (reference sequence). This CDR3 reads CASSLRAGLAKNIQYF. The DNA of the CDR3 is TGTGCCAGCAGTTTAAGGGCCGGGTTAGCCAAAAACATTCAGTACTTC.

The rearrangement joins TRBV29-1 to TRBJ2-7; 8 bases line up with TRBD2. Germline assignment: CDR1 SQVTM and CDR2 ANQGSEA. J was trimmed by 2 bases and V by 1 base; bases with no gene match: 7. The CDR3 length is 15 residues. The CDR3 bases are TGCAGCGTTGAAGGCGAGCGGGAGCGGCCCTACGAGCAGTACTTC. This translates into CSVEGERERPYEQYF.

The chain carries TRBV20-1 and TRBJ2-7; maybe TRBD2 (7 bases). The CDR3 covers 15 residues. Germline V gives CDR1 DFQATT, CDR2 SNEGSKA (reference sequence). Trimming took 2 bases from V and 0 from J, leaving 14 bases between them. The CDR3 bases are TGCAGTGCTAGACCCTCACGGGGGGCCTCCTACGAGCAGTACTTC. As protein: CSARPSRGASYEQYF.

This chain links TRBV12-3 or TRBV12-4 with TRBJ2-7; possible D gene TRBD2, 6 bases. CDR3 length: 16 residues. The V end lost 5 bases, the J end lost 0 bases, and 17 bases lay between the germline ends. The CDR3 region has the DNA TGTGCCAGCAGTCCTGTCCGGGGACTGATCTCCTACGAGCAGTACTTC. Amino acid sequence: CASSPVRGLISYEQYF.

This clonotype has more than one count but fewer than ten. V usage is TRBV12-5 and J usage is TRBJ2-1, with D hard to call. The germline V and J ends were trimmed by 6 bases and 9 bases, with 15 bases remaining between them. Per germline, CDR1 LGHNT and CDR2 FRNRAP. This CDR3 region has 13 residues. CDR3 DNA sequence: TGTGCTAGTGGCCCCATACTAAATGGTGAGCAGTTCTTC. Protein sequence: CASGPILNGEQFF.

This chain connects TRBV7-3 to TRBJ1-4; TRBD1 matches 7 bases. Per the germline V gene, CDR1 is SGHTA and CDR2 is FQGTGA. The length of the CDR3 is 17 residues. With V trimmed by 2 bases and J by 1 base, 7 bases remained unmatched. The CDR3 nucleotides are TGTGCCAGCAGCTTAGGAAGGGGGCGGGAAACTAATGAAAAACTGTTTTTT. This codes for CASSLGRGRETNEKLFF.

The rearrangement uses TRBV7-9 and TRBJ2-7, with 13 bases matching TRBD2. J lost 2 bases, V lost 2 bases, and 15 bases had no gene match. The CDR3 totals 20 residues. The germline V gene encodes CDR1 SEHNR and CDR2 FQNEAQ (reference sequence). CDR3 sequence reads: CASSLPLRTSGRARTYEQYF. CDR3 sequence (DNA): TGTGCCAGCAGCTTACCTCTTAGGACTAGCGGGAGAGCCAGGACCTACGAGCAGTACTTC. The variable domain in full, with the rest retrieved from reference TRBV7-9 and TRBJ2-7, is DTGVSQNPRHKITKRGQNVTFRCDPISEHNRLYWYRQTLGQGPEFLTYFQNEAQLEKSRLLSDRFSAERPKGSFSTLEIQRTEQGDSAMYLCASSLPLRTSGRARTYEQYFGPGTRLTVT.

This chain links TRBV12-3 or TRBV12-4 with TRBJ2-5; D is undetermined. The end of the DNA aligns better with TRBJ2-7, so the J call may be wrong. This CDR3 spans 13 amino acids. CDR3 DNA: TGTGCCAGCAGTAAGACATCGCCTTACGAGCAGTACTTC. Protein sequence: CASSKTSPYEQYF.

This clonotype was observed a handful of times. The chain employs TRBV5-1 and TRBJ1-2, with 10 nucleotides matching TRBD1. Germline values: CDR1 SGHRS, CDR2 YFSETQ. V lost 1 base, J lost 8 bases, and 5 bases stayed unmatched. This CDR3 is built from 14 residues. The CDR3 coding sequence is TGCGCCAGCAGCTTGTCGGGGACAGGGGAAGGCTACACCTTC. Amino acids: CASSLSGTGEGYTF.

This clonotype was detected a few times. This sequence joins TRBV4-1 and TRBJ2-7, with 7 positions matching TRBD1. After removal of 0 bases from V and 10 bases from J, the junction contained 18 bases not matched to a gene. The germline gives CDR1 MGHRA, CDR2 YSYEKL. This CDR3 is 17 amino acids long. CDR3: CASSQDVRAGGDGGQYF. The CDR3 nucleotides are TGCGCCAGCAGCCAAGATGTCAGGGCAGGGGGAGACGGCGGACAGTACTTC.

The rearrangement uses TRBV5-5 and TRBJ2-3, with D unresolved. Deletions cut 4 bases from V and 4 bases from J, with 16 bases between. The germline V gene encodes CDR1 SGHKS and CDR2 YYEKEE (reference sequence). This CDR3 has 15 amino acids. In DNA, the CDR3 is TGTGCCAGCAGCCCCAGTACAAAGCCCTCAGATACGCAGTATTTT. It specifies CASSPSTKPSDTQYF.

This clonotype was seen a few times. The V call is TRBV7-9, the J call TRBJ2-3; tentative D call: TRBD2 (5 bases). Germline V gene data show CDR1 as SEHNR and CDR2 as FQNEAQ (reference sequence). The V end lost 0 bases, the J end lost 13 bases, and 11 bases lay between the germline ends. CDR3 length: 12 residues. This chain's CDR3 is CASSLASGGEYF. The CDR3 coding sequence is TGTGCCAGCAGCTTAGCGAGCGGAGGAGAGTATTTT.

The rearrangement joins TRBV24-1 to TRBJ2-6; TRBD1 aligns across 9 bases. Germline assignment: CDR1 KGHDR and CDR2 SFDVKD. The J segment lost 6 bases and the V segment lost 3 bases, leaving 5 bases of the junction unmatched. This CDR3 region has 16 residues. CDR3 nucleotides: TGTGCCACCAGTGATACGACAGGGGGGGCGGCCAACGTCCTGACTTTC. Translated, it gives CATSDTTGGAANVLTF.

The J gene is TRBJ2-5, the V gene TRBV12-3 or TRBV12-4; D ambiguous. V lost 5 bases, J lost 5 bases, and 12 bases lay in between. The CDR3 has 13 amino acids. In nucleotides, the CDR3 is TGTGCCAGCAGTAGAACCCAGGTCGAGACCCAGTACTTC. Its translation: CASSRTQVETQYF.

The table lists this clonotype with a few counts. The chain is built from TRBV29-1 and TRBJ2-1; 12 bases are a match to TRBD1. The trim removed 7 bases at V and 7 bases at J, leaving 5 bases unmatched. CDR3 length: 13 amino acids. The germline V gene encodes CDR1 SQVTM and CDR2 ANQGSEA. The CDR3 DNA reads TGCAGCGAGGGGACAGGGGGCTTTAATGAGCAGTTCTTC. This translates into CSEGTGGFNEQFF.

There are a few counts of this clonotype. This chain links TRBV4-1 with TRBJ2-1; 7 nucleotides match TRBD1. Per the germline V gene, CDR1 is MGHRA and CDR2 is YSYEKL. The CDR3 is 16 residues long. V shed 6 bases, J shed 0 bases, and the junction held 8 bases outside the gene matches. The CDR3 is CASRPPGQSSYNEQFF. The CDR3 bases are TGCGCCAGCAGACCTCCGGGACAGAGCTCCTACAATGAGCAGTTCTTC.

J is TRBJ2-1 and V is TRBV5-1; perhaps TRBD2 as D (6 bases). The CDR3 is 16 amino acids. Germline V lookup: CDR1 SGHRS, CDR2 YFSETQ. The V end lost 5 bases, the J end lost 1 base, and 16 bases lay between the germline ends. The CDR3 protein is CASRPSGLSSYNEQFF. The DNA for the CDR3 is TGCGCCAGCAGACCGTCCGGACTATCATCCTACAATGAGCAGTTCTTC. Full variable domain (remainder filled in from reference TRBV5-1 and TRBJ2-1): KAGVTQTPRYLIKTRGQQVTLSCSPISGHRSVSWYQQTPGQGLQFLFEYFSETQRNKGNFPGRFSGRQFSNSRSEMNVSTLELGDSALYLCASRPSGLSSYNEQFFGPGTRLTVL.

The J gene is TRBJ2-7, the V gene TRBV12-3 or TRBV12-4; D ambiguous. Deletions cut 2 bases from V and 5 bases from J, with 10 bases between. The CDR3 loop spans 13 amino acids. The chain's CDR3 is CASSLNILNEQYF. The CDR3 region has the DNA TGTGCCAGCAGTTTAAACATTTTAAACGAGCAGTACTTC.

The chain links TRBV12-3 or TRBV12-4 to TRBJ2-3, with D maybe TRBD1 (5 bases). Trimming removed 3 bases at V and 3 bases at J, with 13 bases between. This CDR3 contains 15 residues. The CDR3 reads CASSFWARETDTQYF. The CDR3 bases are TGTGCCAGCAGTTTTTGGGCCAGGGAAACAGATACGCAGTATTTT.

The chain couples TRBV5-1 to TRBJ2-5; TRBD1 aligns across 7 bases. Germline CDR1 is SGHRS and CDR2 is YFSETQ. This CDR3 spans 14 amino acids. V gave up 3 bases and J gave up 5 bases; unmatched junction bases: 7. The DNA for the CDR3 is TGCGCCAGCAGCTCGACAGGGTTCACGGAGACCCAGTACTTC. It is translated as CASSSTGFTETQYF.

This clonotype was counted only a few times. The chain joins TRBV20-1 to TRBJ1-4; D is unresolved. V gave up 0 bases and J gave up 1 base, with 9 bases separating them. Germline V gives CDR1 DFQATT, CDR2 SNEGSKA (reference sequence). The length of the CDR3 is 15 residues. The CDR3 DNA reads TGCAGTGCTAGAGATAGCGAACAAACTAATGAAAAACTGTTTTTT. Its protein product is CSARDSEQTNEKLFF.

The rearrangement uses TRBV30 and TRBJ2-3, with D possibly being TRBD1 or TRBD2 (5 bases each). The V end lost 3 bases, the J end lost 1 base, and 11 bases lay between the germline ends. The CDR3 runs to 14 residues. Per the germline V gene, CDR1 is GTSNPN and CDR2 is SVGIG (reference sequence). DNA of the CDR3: TGTGCCTGGAGCGGGGACCCCCGCACAGATACGCAGTATTTT. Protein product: CAWSGDPRTDTQYF.

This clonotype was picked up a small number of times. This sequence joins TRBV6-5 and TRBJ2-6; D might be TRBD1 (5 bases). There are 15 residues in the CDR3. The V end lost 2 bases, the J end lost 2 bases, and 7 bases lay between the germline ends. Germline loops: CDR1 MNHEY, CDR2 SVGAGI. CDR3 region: CASSYRGTGANVLTF. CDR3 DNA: TGTGCCAGCAGTTACAGGGGCACTGGGGCCAACGTCCTGACTTTC.